These T cell receptor beta chains were read from a single sample in a study of beta chain features in type 1 diabetes. This table comes from immunoSEQ multiplex PCR, and its TCRdb copy is limited to in-frame clones, with some not included. The data contain 300,000 to 350,000 clones, roughly 8% of them singletons. Sequencing input: central memory CD4+ T cells from blood. Source of these receptors: a woman between 18 and 29 years old in good health. CDR3s include the opening cysteine and the closing phenylalanine or tryptophan. A D gene is named only where the DNA matches it firmly. Not all rows give a size; the values are once, few, many and, for expanded clones, a class.

TGTGCCAGCAGTTTAGTCGGACAGGGCGGTAGTTTCTACACCTTC | CASSLVGQGGSFYTF | TRBD1 | - | 15 | TRBJ1-2 | TRBV28
TGCGCCAGCAGCCACAATCGCAGGGAAACTGAAGCTTTCTTT | CASSHNRRETEAFF | - | - | 14 | TRBJ1-1 | TRBV4-3
TGTGCCAGCAGCTCCATTTACAGTGGAGCTAATGAAAAACTGTTTTTT | CASSSIYSGANEKLFF | - | many | 16 | TRBJ1-4 | TRBV7-2
TGCGCCAGCAGCTCGGACAGTATGAACACTGAAGCTTTCTTT | CASSSDSMNTEAFF | - | few | 14 | TRBJ1-1 | TRBV5-1
TGTGCCAGCAGCTTTACAGGGGCATCTAATGAAAAACTGTTTTTT | CASSFTGASNEKLFF | TRBD1 | few | 15 | TRBJ1-4 | TRBV7-9
TGTGCCAGTAGTATAGCCAGCAATCAGCCCCAGCATTTT | CASSIASNQPQHF | - | few | 13 | TRBJ1-5 | TRBV19
TGTGCCAGCAGCTTAGAACTAGCGAGTACGCAGTATTTT | CASSLELASTQYF | TRBD2 | - | 13 | TRBJ2-3 | TRBV11-2
TGCAGCGTTCGCAAGTGGGATACGCAGTATTTT | CSVRKWDTQYF | - | many | 11 | TRBJ2-3 | TRBV29-1
TGTGCCATCGGGACCAGGGGTTACGGGGAGCTGTTTTTT | CAIGTRGYGELFF | - | few | 13 | TRBJ2-2 | TRBV10-3
TGCGCCAGCAGTCCGACCGGAGGGGCGGGAGGAAAAGAGACCCAGTACTTC | CASSPTGGAGGKETQYF | TRBD2 | many | 17 | TRBJ2-5 | TRBV4-3
TGTGCCAGCAGTTTCCAAATCCACAATGAGCAGTTCTTC | CASSFQIHNEQFF | - | - | 13 | TRBJ2-1 | TRBV27
TGTGCCAGCAGCTCCAGACAGGGTGATCAGCCCCAGCATTTT | CASSSRQGDQPQHF | TRBD1 | few | 14 | TRBJ1-5 | TRBV6-5
TGTGCCAGCAGCATCGACAGGGTTGGCGGCTACACCTTC | CASSIDRVGGYTF | TRBD1 | many | 13 | TRBJ1-2 | TRBV5-4
TGTGCCAGCAGTGGACTAGCGGGAGGGCCGGTGTCCGGGGAGCTGTTTTTT | CASSGLAGGPVSGELFF | TRBD2 | few | 17 | TRBJ2-2 | TRBV25-1
TGCAGCGTTCAAACGTTAGATACGCAGTATTTT | CSVQTLDTQYF | - | - | 11 | TRBJ2-3 | TRBV29-1
TGTGCCAGCAGGTTGGAGGGGGGCGAGCAGTACTTC | CASRLEGGEQYF | - | - | 12 | TRBJ2-7 | TRBV2
TGTGCCAGTAGCGGGAGGGCAGCAGATACGCAGTATTTT | CASSGRAADTQYF | TRBD2 | - | 13 | TRBJ2-3 | TRBV6-1
TGTGCCAGCAGCTTATTGAATAGCGGGGTTTACGAGCAGTACTTC | CASSLLNSGVYEQYF | TRBD2 | few | 15 | TRBJ2-7 | TRBV7-2
TGTGCCAGCAGCGACAGGAGCCAAGAGACCCAGTACTTC | CASSDRSQETQYF | - | - | 13 | TRBJ2-5 | TRBV18
TGCAGCGTTGTGAACGGGAGGGCCCTCTCCTACAATGAGCAGTTCTTC | CSVVNGRALSYNEQFF | TRBD2 | many | 16 | TRBJ2-1 | TRBV29-1
TGTGCCAGCAGCTTAGGACCACAAGAGACCCAGTACTTC | CASSLGPQETQYF | - | - | 13 | TRBJ2-5 | TRBV11-3
TGCAGCGTGCCCAAAGGACAGGGTCTTGGAAAGACCCAGTACTTC | CSVPKGQGLGKTQYF | TRBD1 | - | 15 | TRBJ2-5 | TRBV29-1
TGTGCCAGCAGCTTGCAGGGATATGAAACTTTCTTT | CASSLQGYETFF | - | - | 12 | TRBJ1-1 | TRBV6-6
TGTGCCAGCAGTTTAGGGACAGGGGGCTCTAACTATGGCTACACCTTC | CASSLGTGGSNYGYTF | TRBD1 | few | 16 | TRBJ1-2 | TRBV27
TGTGCCAGCAGTAAACACAGCAATGAAAAACTGTTTTTT | CASSKHSNEKLFF | - | - | 13 | TRBJ1-4 | TRBV25-1
TGTGCCAGCAGCTACACCAGACAGGGTTCCTACGAGCAGTACTTC | CASSYTRQGSYEQYF | TRBD1 | - | 15 | TRBJ2-7 | TRBV2
TGTGCCAGCAGCGCCGGTAGCTCTGGGGCCAACGTCCTGACTTTC | CASSAGSSGANVLTF | - | - | 15 | TRBJ2-6 | TRBV7-6
TGTGCCAGCAGCTCAGCACGGCGAAACAGGGTTGGGACCCAGTACTTC | CASSSARRNRVGTQYF | - | many | 16 | TRBJ2-5 | TRBV13
TGTGCCAGCAGCAGAGGACAGGCCACAGATACGCAGTATTTT | CASSRGQATDTQYF | TRBD1 | - | 14 | TRBJ2-3 | TRBV11-2
TGTGCCAGCAGCCATTCGGGACAGGGCCTATACGAGCAGTACTTC | CASSHSGQGLYEQYF | TRBD1 | - | 15 | TRBJ2-7 | TRBV25-1
TGCGCCAGCAGCTTGGAGGCGGGATCGGGGTACAATGAGCAGTTCTTC | CASSLEAGSGYNEQFF | - | few | 16 | TRBJ2-1 | TRBV5-1
TGTGCCAGCAGCAAGTCAGGGGATACGCAGTATTTT | CASSKSGDTQYF | - | few | 12 | TRBJ2-3 | TRBV5-6
TGTGCCAGCAGCTTAGTTGGGGCTAACTCCTACAATGAGCAGTTCTTC | CASSLVGANSYNEQFF | - | - | 16 | TRBJ2-1 | TRBV7-3
TGCAGCGTTGGCAGGGGAGACGGAAACACCATATATTTT | CSVGRGDGNTIYF | - | few | 13 | TRBJ1-3 | TRBV29-1
TGTGCCAGCAGCTCAACACCGACTAGCGGGAGAGGGGCCTACAATGAGCAGTTCTTC | CASSSTPTSGRGAYNEQFF | TRBD2 | few | 19 | TRBJ2-1 | TRBV11-2
TGTGCCACCAGCGGGCTGACAGGGGGCATCAATGAGCAGTTCTTC | CATSGLTGGINEQFF | TRBD1 | - | 15 | TRBJ2-1 | TRBV15
TGTGCCAGCAGCTTCCCGGGACTAGCGGGGGAGGATACGCAGTATTTT | CASSFPGLAGEDTQYF | TRBD2 | few | 16 | TRBJ2-3 | TRBV5-4
TGTGCCAGCAAAAAACAGGGGTTCACAGATACGCAGTATTTT | CASKKQGFTDTQYF | TRBD1 | few | 14 | TRBJ2-3 | TRBV6-6
TGCGCCAGCAGCACGAGTCCTAGAGATACGCAGTATTTT | CASSTSPRDTQYF | - | few | 13 | TRBJ2-3 | TRBV5-1
TGCGCCAGCAGCCAAGGGACTAGTGCTGAGCAGTTCTTC | CASSQGTSAEQFF | TRBD2 | - | 13 | TRBJ2-1 | TRBV5-1